This T cell receptor beta chain was recorded in a study of PD-1 blockade in classical Hodgkin lymphoma. On the study more broadly: Nivolumab was administered to patients intravenously at 3 mg/kg every 2 weeks. Study-wide results and caveats: Whereas CD4+ TCR diversity had risen significantly by C4D1, CD8+ TCR diversity had not. Undefined causes, possibly disease activity or prior therapy, underlie the repertoire differences. The study reported lower baseline TCR diversity in newly diagnosed patients than in healthy donors.

This clone was observed once. The antigen is undetermined. The repertoire was sequenced with immunoSEQ multiplex PCR; TCRdb's copy has only in-frame clones and lacks some. In the table there are thousands of clones, around four fifths of which are singletons. All trial patients relapsed after autologous stem cell transplantation. The V gene's germline CDR1 is SGHDT and CDR2 YYEEEE. V gave up 4 bases and J gave up 2 bases; unmatched junction bases: 5. The CDR3 contains 14 residues. This sample comprised peripheral blood mononuclear cells (PBMCs), obtained at baseline. This chain links TRBV5-6 with TRBJ2-7; the match to TRBD1 covers 8 bases. The sequence was obtained from a human donor with classical Hodgkin lymphoma. Here the CDR3 reads CASSRTGSPYEQYF. CDR3 coding DNA: TGTGCCAGCAGCCGGACAGGGTCTCCCTACGAGCAGTACTTC.